These 11 T cell receptor beta chains originate from one sample sequenced in a study of post-analysis software for immune sequencing data. General study findings and limits: Controls had lower frequencies than patients of four or five TRBV segments, which included TRBV5-6, TRBV5-1 and TRBV20-1.

The antigens for these receptors are not known. Included in the TCR beta cDNA libraries were unique molecular identifiers. One entry per CDR3 protein results from TCRdb running MiXCR on the PCR reads. This table has about 770,000 distinct CDR3 sequences, around 42% appearing once. Sequencing input: blood. The receptor source for this set is a girl aged 5 to 17 with multiple sclerosis.

This sequence joins TRBV4-1 and TRBJ2-7; perhaps TRBD2 as D (6 bases). V was trimmed by 0 bases and J by 2 bases, leaving 14 bases between them. CDR3 length: 16 residues. Germline CDR1 and CDR2: MGHRA and YSYEKL. The DNA for the CDR3 is TGCGCCAGCAGCCAAGATGCGGCTAGCGCAACCTACGAGCAGTACTTC. Its translation is CASSQDAASATYEQYF.

There are a few counts of this clonotype. The chain combines TRBV6-6 with TRBJ2-1, with 9 bases aligning to TRBD1. The CDR3 length is 15 residues. J gave up 8 bases and V 5 bases, and 10 bases lay outside the gene matches. Germline CDR1 MNHNY, CDR2 SVGAGI (reference sequence). The CDR3 DNA follows: TGTGCCAGCAGTGGGACAGGGCTCCCGGCCGATGAGCAGTTCTTC. Translated, it gives CASSGTGLPADEQFF.

The CDR3 DNA follows: TGTGCCAGCAATCGCGGGTCCGAGCAGTACTTC. Amino acid sequence: CASNRGSEQYF. The chain couples TRBV25-1 to TRBJ2-7; TRBD2 might be the D (5 bases). Trimming took off 7 bases at V and 6 bases at J, with 10 bases between the two ends. This CDR3 has 11 amino acids. Per germline, CDR1 MGHDK and CDR2 SYGVNS.

The chain carries TRBV12-3 or TRBV12-4 and TRBJ1-2; no clear D. Trimming shortened V by 5 bases and J by 6 bases, and 13 bases separated the two germline ends. There are 13 residues in the CDR3. The CDR3 bases are TGTGCCAGCAGTAAACGGGAAACTGATGGCTACACCTTC. Residues: CASSKRETDGYTF.

This clonotype was seen more than once but under ten times. J is TRBJ2-7 and V is TRBV7-2; D remains unclear. The assigned J gene may be wrong: the sequence end matches TRBJ2-1 better. The CDR3 is 15 residues long. CDR1 is SGHTA and CDR2 is FQGNSA in the germline V gene. CDR3 DNA: TGTGCCAGCAGCTTAAATTCCCCAGTACACAATGAGCAGTTCTTC. The encoded protein is CASSLNSPVHNEQFF.

This clonotype showed up just a few times. This rearrangement joins TRBV11-3 to TRBJ2-1; 8 positions match TRBD1. CDR1 and CDR2 from the germline V gene are SGHNT and YENEEA. Unmatched junction bases numbered 9, after V lost 7 bases and J lost 4 bases. This CDR3 is 15 amino acids long. The CDR3 bases are TGTGCCAGCAACCCCGGGACAGGTGAATACAATGAGCAGTTCTTC. Its translation: CASNPGTGEYNEQFF.

The J gene is TRBJ2-3, the V gene TRBV7-9, with unresolved D. Germline CDR1 reads SEHNR; CDR2 reads FQNEAQ (reference sequence). V lost 2 bases and J 2 bases, leaving 14 bases between the germline ends. This CDR3 is built from 16 residues. CDR3 sequence (DNA): TGTGCCAGCAGCTTATTACAGCAGGCGAACACAGATACGCAGTATTTT. Amino acids: CASSLLQQANTDTQYF.

To note about this clonotype: The germline gene is not matched at one end of the junction; a read error may be the cause. The chain couples TRBV10-3 to TRBJ2-7; 8 positions match TRBD1. Germline V gene lookup returns CDR1 ENHRY and CDR2 SYGVKD. This CDR3 contains 14 residues. CDR3 nucleotide sequence: TGTGCCATCAGGGAGTGGGACAGGAGGGGCGAGCAGTACTTC. Translated: CAIREWDRRGEQYF.

V usage is TRBV7-9 and J usage is TRBJ1-4; D ambiguous. V lost 7 bases and J lost 4, with 7 bases in between. Germline CDR1 and CDR2: SEHNR and FQNEAQ (reference sequence). The CDR3 is 12 residues long. The CDR3 sequence is CASTPGNEKLFF. The DNA for the CDR3 is TGTGCCAGCACCCCCGGTAATGAAAAACTGTTTTTT.

The chain joins TRBV5-5 to TRBJ1-2; 12 bases line up with TRBD1. This CDR3 has 16 residues. Trimming took 4 bases from V and 8 from J; bases not matched to a gene: 12. CDR1 is SGHKS and CDR2 is YYEKEE in the germline V gene (reference sequence). The CDR3 is CASSVPGQGAFRGYTF. DNA for the CDR3: TGTGCCAGCAGCGTTCCGGGACAGGGGGCGTTTAGGGGCTACACCTTC. The full variable domain, in which reference TRBV5-5 and TRBJ1-2 provide the parts outside the CDR3, is DAGVTQSPTHLIKTRGQQVTLRCSPISGHKSVSWYQQVLGQGPQFIFQYYEKEERGRGNFPDRFSARQFPNYSSELNVNALLLGDSALYLCASSVPGQGAFRGYTFGSGTRLTVV.

The chain combines TRBV3-1 with TRBJ2-5; TRBD2 matches at 9 bases. CDR3 length: 15 amino acids. The V gene's germline CDR1 is LGHDT and CDR2 YNNKEL (reference sequence). V shed 4 bases, J shed 2 bases, and the junction held 5 bases outside the gene matches. This CDR3 reads CASSPRAGGQETQYF. The DNA for the CDR3 is TGTGCCAGCAGCCCCAGAGCGGGAGGACAAGAGACCCAGTACTTC.